This entry is about one T cell receptor beta chain. Its antigen is still unknown. V trimming: 5 bases; J trimming: 6 bases; junction bases outside the gene matches: 16. CDR1 is SGHVS and CDR2 is FQNEAQ in the germline V gene. CDR3 length equals 17 residues. 60 Vbeta and 13 Jbeta primers were used in PCR. Repertoires were generated with immunoSEQ multiplex PCR, while TCRdb's copy carries only in-frame clones and drops some. The sample carries fewer than 110,000 clones, approximately 85% recorded once. The source of the sample is a study of cytomegalovirus exposure and HLA in healthy donors. Regarding the study as a whole: There were some public TCRs occurring in many donors, but most TCR sequences were rare. Published work reported that the classifier diagnosed cytomegalovirus status with high specificity and sensitivity. Cytomegalovirus-associated TCR beta chains were listed, numbering around 150.

The receptor was isolated from a man aged 25-45 years in good health and CMV-seronegative. This sequence joins TRBV7-8 and TRBJ1-2; 9 bases match TRBD1. The sample consisted of PBMCs. The CDR3 here is CASSLKFRARDRDGYTF. The CDR3 nucleotides are TGTGCCAGCAGCCTGAAGTTTAGAGCGCGGGACAGGGATGGCTACACCTTC.